Each of the 31 T cell receptor beta chains below was sequenced from the same sample in a study of cytomegalovirus exposure and HLA in healthy donors. This PCR relied on a set of 60 Vbeta primers and 13 Jbeta primers. Method: immunoSEQ multiplex PCR; TCRdb's copy keeps in-frame clones and lacks some. The sample lists about 160,000 clones; 75% to 90% were seen once. The sequencing sample was made of PBMCs. Source of these receptors: a male donor in good health and CMV-seropositive.

This sequence joins TRBV6-5 and TRBJ1-1; TRBD1 is a possible D gene (5 bases). The CDR3 contains 15 residues. The germline V gene encodes CDR1 MNHEY and CDR2 SVGAGI. Trimming took off 5 bases at V and 1 base at J, with 14 bases between the two ends. This CDR3 reads CASSGQGAGNTEAFF. CDR3 bases: TGTGCCAGCAGTGGGCAGGGAGCGGGGAACACTGAAGCTTTCTTT.

V and J are TRBV6-5 and TRBJ2-7, with 8 bases matching TRBD2. V dropped 0 bases and J dropped 3; count of bases not matched to a gene: 1. CDR3 length: 14 amino acids. Germline V gene lookup returns CDR1 MNHEY and CDR2 SVGAGI. The DNA for the CDR3 is TGTGCCAGCAGTTACTCGGCGGGAGGCTACGAGCAGTACTTC. Translated, it gives CASSYSAGGYEQYF.

This chain links TRBV27 with TRBJ2-2, with TRBD1 matching over 9 bases. Germline V lookup: CDR1 MNHEY, CDR2 SMNVEV (reference sequence). CDR3 size: 17 residues. With 6 bases clipped from V and 1 base from J, the junction kept 9 bases outside the gene matches. The CDR3 DNA is TGTGCCAGCAGGGCCGGGACAGGGACATTGAACACCGGGGAGCTGTTTTTT. It is translated as CASRAGTGTLNTGELFF.

This rearrangement joins TRBV9 to TRBJ1-1; D not certain. V was clipped by 4 bases and J by 0 bases, with 16 bases between them. The CDR3 has 16 amino acids. Germline CDR1 SGDLS, CDR2 YYNGEE. The CDR3 DNA is TGTGCCAGCAGCCCGCGTTCGGCGGGAATGAACACTGAAGCTTTCTTT. It yields the protein CASSPRSAGMNTEAFF.

The rearrangement links TRBV9 to TRBJ1-2; TRBD1 matches 7 bases. The germline V gene has CDR1 SGDLS and CDR2 YYNGEE. The CDR3 spans 12 residues. Unmatched junction bases numbered 6, after V lost 6 bases and J lost 7 bases. The CDR3 DNA follows: TGTGCCAGCACCGACAGGGTGTTTGGCTACACCTTC. Translating gives CASTDRVFGYTF.

The V and J genes are TRBV5-4 and TRBJ2-5; TRBD2 agrees at 10 bases. V was clipped by 3 bases and J by 1 base; unmatched bases: 6. The CDR3 covers 16 residues. The germline CDR1 and CDR2 sequences are SGHNT and YYREEE (reference sequence). The CDR3 sequence is CASSWATSGPQETQYF. In nucleotides, the CDR3 is TGTGCCAGCAGCTGGGCGACTAGCGGGCCCCAAGAGACCCAGTACTTC.

The chain links TRBV30 to TRBJ1-2, with D possibly TRBD1 on 6 matching bases. V lost 1 base, J lost 5 bases, and 14 bases lay in between. The germline CDR1 and CDR2 sequences are GTSNPN and SVGIG (reference sequence). This CDR3 contains 14 residues. CDR3 loop: CAWSARRDTYGYTF. Written as DNA, the CDR3 is TGTGCCTGGAGTGCCCGCCGGGACACGTATGGCTACACCTTC.

The chain employs TRBV15 and TRBJ1-1, with 10 nucleotides matching TRBD1. Germline V gene data show CDR1 as LNHNV and CDR2 as YYDKDF (reference sequence). V shed 3 bases, J shed 1 base, and the junction held 5 bases outside the gene matches. There are 16 residues in the CDR3. The CDR3 DNA reads as TGTGCCACCAGCAGGGGGACAGGGGCCGCGAACACTGAAGCTTTCTTT. Protein product: CATSRGTGAANTEAFF. Full variable domain (missing parts from reference TRBV15 and TRBJ1-1): DAMVIQNPRYQVTQFGKPVTLSCSQTLNHNVMYWYQQKSSQAPKLLFHYYDKDFNNEADTPDNFQSRRPNTSFCFLDIRSPGLGDTAMYLCATSRGTGAANTEAFFGQGTRLTVV.

The V and J genes are TRBV6-5 and TRBJ2-2; D is unresolved. The CDR3 spans 13 residues. V was clipped by 2 bases and J by 6 bases, with 7 bases between them. CDR1 MNHEY and CDR2 SVGAGI come from the germline V gene. The CDR3 DNA follows: TGTGCCAGCAGTTACGGGCGATCCGGGGAGCTGTTTTTT. It translates to CASSYGRSGELFF.

V gene TRBV14 combines with J gene TRBJ2-2, with 10 bases lining up with TRBD1. J lost 3 bases, V lost 9 bases, and 7 bases had no gene match. This CDR3 contains 15 residues. Germline V gives CDR1 SGHDN, CDR2 FVKESK. This CDR3 is CASTQDRGYTGELFF. As DNA, the CDR3 is TGTGCCAGTACCCAGGACAGGGGGTACACCGGGGAGCTGTTTTTT.

The chain joins TRBV6-1 to TRBJ2-1; D call uncertain. Trimming shortened V by 2 bases and J by 0 bases, and 8 bases separated the two germline ends. Germline values: CDR1 MNHNS, CDR2 SASEGT. This CDR3 contains 15 residues. The CDR3 reads CASSELTTSYNEQFF. The CDR3 coding sequence is TGTGCCAGCAGTGAACTAACTACCTCCTACAATGAGCAGTTCTTC.

V gene TRBV13 combines with J gene TRBJ1-5, with a tentative D call TRBD1 (5 bases). The germline V and J ends were trimmed by 9 bases and 4 bases, with 10 bases remaining between them. Germline loops: CDR1 PRHDT, CDR2 FYEKMQ (reference sequence). The CDR3 loop spans 12 amino acids. The CDR3 spells CASSPGNQPQHF. The CDR3 DNA reads TGTGCCAGTTCTCCAGGGAATCAGCCCCAGCATTTT.

This sequence joins TRBV15 and TRBJ2-1; D is possibly TRBD2 (5 bases). Trimming removed 0 bases at V and 6 bases at J, with 12 bases between. The CDR3 sequence is 15 residues long. Germline V gives CDR1 LNHNV, CDR2 YYDKDF (reference sequence). The CDR3 loop is CATSRDSGIANEQFF. CDR3 sequence (DNA): TGTGCCACCAGCAGAGACTCGGGGATCGCCAATGAGCAGTTCTTC.

V usage is TRBV11-2 and J usage is TRBJ2-1, with TRBD2 identical over 7 bases. V lost 0 bases and J lost 6; bases outside the gene matches: 5. The CDR3 covers 15 residues. Germline V gene sequence: CDR1 SGHAT, CDR2 FQNNGV. DNA of the CDR3: TGTGCCAGCAGCTTAGATTATGGCGGGGGCAATGAGCAGTTCTTC. Its protein product is CASSLDYGGGNEQFF.

Only a few counts were recorded for this clone. The chain recombines TRBV27 with TRBJ2-3; a possible D gene is TRBD2 (5 bases). Trimming left V 4 bases short and J 5 bases short, with 7 bases between. The CDR3 is 12 residues long. The germline CDR1 and CDR2 sequences are MNHEY and SMNVEV (reference sequence). The CDR3, as DNA: TGTGCCAGCAGTTCCGGACTAGATACGCAGTATTTT. Protein: CASSSGLDTQYF.

The chain carries TRBV6-6 and TRBJ1-1, with TRBD1 matching 7 bases. Germline CDR1 is MNHNY and CDR2 is SVGAGI (reference sequence). The junction had 2 bases not matched to a gene; V was cut back by 0 bases and J by 4 bases. This CDR3 contains 14 residues. CDR3 nucleotides: TGTGCCAGCAGTTACTCTAACAGGGGCACTGAAGCTTTCTTT. Its protein is CASSYSNRGTEAFF.

CDR3 coding DNA: TGTGCCAGCAGGCCCGGGGGGGCGGGTGGCTACACCTTC. Encoded protein: CASRPGGAGGYTF. The V and J genes are TRBV28 and TRBJ1-2; D might be TRBD1 (6 bases). V lost 6 bases to trimming and J lost 7 bases, with 15 bases between them. Looked up from germline, CDR1 is MDHEN and CDR2 is SYDVKM. This CDR3 is built from 13 residues.

Of note for this clone: An end of the junction does not agree with germline; a read error may underlie this. This chain links TRBV7-7 with TRBJ2-2, with 9 bases that match TRBD2. Per germline, CDR1 SSHAT and CDR2 FNYEAQ (reference sequence). There are 14 residues in the CDR3. CDR3 residues: CASSGTSQGGELFF. CDR3 coding DNA: TGTGCTAGCAGCGGGACTAGCCAGGGGGGGGAGCTGTTTTTT. Filled out from reference TRBV7-7 and TRBJ2-2, the complete variable domain reads GAGVSQSPRYKVTKRGQDVTLRCDPISSHATLYWYQQALGQGPEFLTYFNYEAQPDKSGLPSDRFSAERPEGSISTLTIQRTEQRDSAMYRCASSGTSQGGELFFGEGSRLTVL.

This clone appeared a few times. This chain joins TRBV6-5 and TRBJ2-2; D is unresolved. The CDR3 extends over 15 amino acids. V was clipped by 7 bases and J by 0 bases, with 12 bases between them. Germline values: CDR1 MNHEY, CDR2 SVGAGI. The DNA of the CDR3 is TGTGCCAGCACCCTAGGTCCCGCGAACACCGGGGAGCTGTTTTTT. Translation gives CASTLGPANTGELFF.

This chain links TRBV27 with TRBJ2-1, with 10 bases that match TRBD2. CDR1 and CDR2 from the germline V gene are MNHEY and SMNVEV (reference sequence). CDR3 size: 14 residues. With V trimmed by 6 bases and J by 6 bases, 5 bases remained unmatched. The CDR3 loop reads CASRSGLAFNEQFF. The CDR3 nucleotides are TGTGCCAGCAGGTCGGGACTAGCGTTCAATGAGCAGTTCTTC.

The J gene is TRBJ2-2, the V gene TRBV27, with 7 bases matching TRBD1. The germline gives CDR1 MNHEY, CDR2 SMNVEV (reference sequence). The CDR3 runs 14 residues. With V trimmed by 7 bases and J by 5 bases, 7 bases remained unmatched. CDR3 bases: TGTGCCAGCACCCACTCAGGGGGAACCGGGGAGCTGTTTTTT. Its protein product is CASTHSGGTGELFF.

Turning to this clone: Different DNA sequences within this sample yield the same CDR3. The chain employs TRBV18 and TRBJ1-2; D ambiguous. CDR3 length equals 13 residues. V lost 3 bases and J lost 1, with 6 bases in between. Germline V gene sequence: CDR1 KGHSH, CDR2 LQKENI. CDR3: CASSPGGNYGYTF. The DNA of the CDR3 is TGTGCCAGCTCACCTGGAGGTAACTATGGCTACACCTTC.

This clone was observed once. The chain has TRBV5-6 and TRBJ2-5, with TRBD1 matching over 8 bases. The better agreement between TRBJ2-7 and the DNA end casts doubt on the J call. CDR3 size: 15 residues. Germline CDR1 SGHDT, CDR2 YYEEEE. The CDR3 spells CASGKLDRVRDEQYF. CDR3 nucleotide sequence: TGTGCCAGCGGTAAACTGGACAGGGTGAGGGACGAGCAGTACTTC.

This clone was recorded only once. CDR3 nucleotide sequence: TGCGCCAGCTCCCCTTTAAATGAGCAGTTCTTC. Amino acid sequence: CASSPLNEQFF. V usage is TRBV5-1 and J usage is TRBJ2-1, with D hard to call. The CDR3 is made up of 11 amino acids. V gave up 7 bases and J gave up 7 bases, with 9 bases separating them. Germline CDR1 reads SGHRS; CDR2 reads YFSETQ.

The V call is TRBV30, the J call TRBJ1-5; D not resolved. The germline gives CDR1 GTSNPN, CDR2 SVGIG (reference sequence). With 3 bases removed from V and 5 bases from J, the gap between germline ends came to 8 bases. The CDR3 loop spans 12 amino acids. CDR3 in amino acids: CAWRKSDQPQHF. The DNA for the CDR3 is TGTGCCTGGAGGAAGTCGGATCAGCCCCAGCATTTT.

This chain links TRBV11-3 with TRBJ2-5; 12 bases line up with TRBD2. The CDR3 sequence is 15 residues long. The ends lost 5 bases at V and 2 bases at J; junction bases unmatched: 3. Germline lookup yields CDR1 SGHNT and CDR2 YENEEA. CDR3 nucleotides: TGTGCCAGCAGCATTGGGACTAGCGGGCAAGAGACCCAGTACTTC. Its translation is CASSIGTSGQETQYF.

The CDR3 loop reads CASSFSGQGRGGEKLFF. For the CDR3, the DNA is TGTGCCAGCAGCTTCTCCGGGCAGGGGCGAGGGGGCGAAAAACTGTTTTTT. The rearrangement links TRBV7-9 to TRBJ1-4; 7 bases are shared with TRBD1. V shed 3 bases, J shed 8 bases, and the junction held 15 bases outside the gene matches. This CDR3 has 17 residues. Looked up from germline, CDR1 is SEHNR and CDR2 is FQNEAQ (reference sequence). Full variable domain (remainder filled in from reference TRBV7-9 and TRBJ1-4): DTGVSQNPRHKITKRGQNVTFRCDPISEHNRLYWYRQTLGQGPEFLTYFQNEAQLEKSRLLSDRFSAERPKGSFSTLEIQRTEQGDSAMYLCASSFSGQGRGGEKLFFGSGTQLSVL.

This clone showed up just a few times. V usage is TRBV7-2 and J usage is TRBJ2-1; 8 nucleotides align to TRBD2. Looked up from germline, CDR1 is SGHTA and CDR2 is FQGNSA. The CDR3 has 14 amino acids. Trimming took 3 bases from V and 5 from J; bases not matched to a gene: 3. The CDR3 region has the DNA TGTGCCAGCAGCTTGACTAGCGCAGACAATGAGCAGTTCTTC. Translating gives CASSLTSADNEQFF.

Regarding this clone: At one of its ends the junction is not consistent with the germline gene, which may arise from a read error. The chain has TRBV4-1 and TRBJ2-2, with 10 positions matching TRBD1. Germline CDR1 MGHRA, CDR2 YSYEKL. This CDR3 spans 17 amino acids. The CDR3 bases are TGCGCCAGCAGCCAAGATGACAGGGGGCTTAACACCGGGGAGCCGTTTTTT. Protein product: CASSQDDRGLNTGEPFF.

The gene calls are TRBV29-1 and TRBJ2-3; 11 bases are a match to TRBD2. Losses at the gene ends were 6 bases for V and 0 bases for J; bases not matched to a gene: 2. Germline CDR1 SQVTM, CDR2 ANQGSEA. The CDR3 consists of 14 residues. Here the CDR3 DNA reads TGCAGCGTGAGGACTAGCGGGAGCACAGATACGCAGTATTTT. Its translation: CSVRTSGSTDTQYF.

This rearrangement joins TRBV5-1 to TRBJ1-4, with D hard to call. This CDR3 region has 16 residues. Germline V gene sequence: CDR1 SGHRS, CDR2 YFSETQ. The V and J ends lost 0 bases and 0 bases respectively, with 9 bases between them. CDR3 in DNA: TGCGCCAGCAGCTTGGCCCGAGAAACAACTAATGAAAAACTGTTTTTT. Translated: CASSLARETTNEKLFF.